This T cell receptor (beta chain) emerged from a study of cytomegalovirus exposure and HLA in healthy donors. Study background: Out of about 360 genotyped donors, about 80% belonged to the Caucasian-associated ancestry cluster. Study-wide results and caveats: In an earlier analysis, productive rearrangement rates for most beta V segments clustered near 87% or 30%. Common viral pathogens (according to a later analysis) appeared linked to several of the most significant clusters. A later analysis, which compared TCR beta chains of equal frequency, found the HLA-associated ones more clonally expanded.

The table lists this clone with a count of one. Its specificity is not known. The germline V and J ends were trimmed by 4 bases and 5 bases, with 14 bases remaining between them. The CDR3 has 15 residues. Germline assignment: CDR1 MNHEY and CDR2 SVGAGI. The PCR contained 60 Vbeta and 13 Jbeta primers. Repertoires were generated with immunoSEQ multiplex PCR, while TCRdb's copy carries only in-frame clones and drops some. The table includes some 180,000 clones, roughly four fifths detected once. The chain combines TRBV6-5 with TRBJ1-4; possibly TRBD1 for D (5 bases). Sequenced: PBMCs. The sequence came from a male donor in good health and CMV-seronegative. The CDR3 here is CASSFPTVKNEKLFF. CDR3 sequence (DNA): TGTGCCAGCAGTTTCCCGACAGTTAAGAATGAAAAACTGTTTTTT.